Shown below are 25 T cell receptor beta chains from a single sample sequenced in a study of blood T cells in healthy people across ages (dated by TCRdb to between 2015 and 2017). Library preparation used 5' RACE. The run used an Illumina HiSeq 2500. The second PCR ran for roughly 7 to 11 cycles and used a J-beta primer mix along with a sample-barcoded 5' primer. TCRdb handled the public reads itself, with Q25 trimming in fastp and clone calling in MiXCR, and kept productive beta chains. When rows share a CDR3 protein, they turn into one entry using the most common DNA and genes. The sample includes roughly 550,000 distinct CDR3 sequences, with more than 20% observed a single time. Approximately 8.7% of the sample goes to the ten largest clones. The data were also submitted as part of a second study, on T cells of mothers and their children.

The sample consisted of blood. The receptors originated from a boy between 10 and 17 years old in good health.

This chain joins TRBV2 and TRBJ1-5; no clear D gene. The CDR3 runs 15 residues. CDR1 and CDR2 (germline): SNHLY, FYNNEI. V lost 2 bases to trimming and J lost 2 bases, with 10 bases between them. The CDR3, as DNA: TGTGCCAGCAGTGAATGGACTGCCGGCAATCAGCCCCAGCATTTT. Its translation: CASSEWTAGNQPQHF.

This clonotype showed up just a few times. The DNA for the CDR3 is TGCGCCAGCAGCCAATCCGCGGGGAACACCGGGGAGCTGTTTTTT. Encoded protein: CASSQSAGNTGELFF. The V gene is TRBV4-1, the J gene TRBJ2-2, with D possibly matching TRBD2 (5 bases). The CDR3 has 15 residues. V lost 2 bases to trimming and J lost 1 base, with 8 bases between them. Germline V CDR1 and CDR2: MGHRA, YSYEKL.

As for this clonotype: A much larger clonotype is one base distant, so this may be a read error. The CDR3 does not close with the conserved phenylalanine or tryptophan, likely indicating a read error. V usage is TRBV7-2 and J usage is TRBJ1-2, with D unresolved. The V and J ends lost 5 bases and 2 bases respectively, with 15 bases between them. Germline V CDR1 and CDR2: SGHTA, FQGNSA. The CDR3 is made up of 15 amino acids. CDR3 protein: CASSLTHTANYGYTS. CDR3 in DNA: TGTGCCAGCAGCCTAACCCACACAGCGAACTATGGCTACACCTCC.

The gene calls are TRBV15 and TRBJ2-7, with 10 bases aligning to TRBD2. The CDR3 runs to 15 residues. Germline CDR1 reads LNHNV; CDR2 reads YYDKDF (reference sequence). V lost 5 bases and J lost 3; bases outside the gene matches: 7. CDR3: CATSGGLALRYEQYF. The DNA of the CDR3 is TGTGCCACCAGCGGGGGACTAGCGCTGCGCTACGAGCAGTACTTC.

The chain is built from TRBV5-1 and TRBJ2-6; D remains unclear. Germline V gene lookup returns CDR1 SGHRS and CDR2 YFSETQ. This CDR3 comprises 14 residues. V shed 0 bases and J shed 3 bases, with 4 bases lying between them. In nucleotides, the CDR3 is TGCGCCAGCAGCTTGGTTTTTGGGGCCAACGTCCTGACTTTC. It translates to CASSLVFGANVLTF.

The chain uses TRBV27 and TRBJ2-1, with TRBD1 identical over 7 bases. The germline V gene has CDR1 MNHEY and CDR2 SMNVEV (reference sequence). V shed 5 bases and J 5 bases; nucleotides not matched to a gene: 6. This CDR3 has 14 amino acids. Here the CDR3 reads CASSLGTVNNEQFF. For the CDR3, the DNA is TGTGCCAGCAGTCTCGGGACAGTGAACAATGAGCAGTTCTTC.

This rearrangement joins TRBV7-3 to TRBJ2-5; weak D call: TRBD2 (7 bases). The CDR3 is 15 residues long. Trimming left V 0 bases short and J 5 bases short, with 13 bases between. Germline V lookup: CDR1 SGHTA, CDR2 FQGTGA. CDR3 DNA sequence: TGTGCCAGCAGCTTAACGTTCAGGGGAGGGGAGACCCAGTACTTC. As protein: CASSLTFRGGETQYF.

This clonotype has only a few counts. The V gene is TRBV4-3, the J gene TRBJ2-6; 8 bases fit TRBD1. In germline, CDR1 is LGHNA, CDR2 YSLEER. V gave up 4 bases and J gave up 7 bases; unmatched junction bases: 3. This CDR3 spans 14 amino acids. The CDR3 loop is CASSLTGDANVLTF. DNA for the CDR3: TGCGCCAGCAGCCTGACAGGGGATGCCAACGTCCTGACTTTC.

The chain recombines TRBV20-1 with TRBJ1-2, with 9 bases fitting TRBD1. Germline V gene sequence: CDR1 DFQATT, CDR2 SNEGSKA (reference sequence). CDR3 length: 14 residues. V was pared by 5 bases and J by 1 base, with 5 bases of the junction left unmatched. The CDR3 DNA is TGCAGTGCTGACAGACAGGGGGATAACTATGGCTACACCTTC. Translated: CSADRQGDNYGYTF.

The chain's CDR3 is CASSFDFSEQYV. The CDR3 DNA is TGTGCCAGCAGTTTCGACTTCTCCGAGCAGTACGTC. The chain couples TRBV6-2 or TRBV6-3 to TRBJ2-7, with D hard to call. Trimming removed 4 bases from V and 6 bases from J, with 10 bases in between. The CDR3 length is 12 residues. Looked up from germline, CDR1 is MNHEY and CDR2 is SVGEGT.

This clonotype has at least ten counts. The chain couples TRBV28 to TRBJ2-5; D is unresolved. This CDR3 spans 13 amino acids. Per germline, CDR1 MDHEN and CDR2 SYDVKM. Trimming left V 2 bases short and J 5 bases short, with 9 bases between. The CDR3 reads CASSLDQGETQYF. CDR3 DNA sequence: TGTGCCAGCAGTTTAGACCAAGGGGAGACCCAGTACTTC.

This clonotype was counted only a few times. The chain recombines TRBV29-1 with TRBJ2-1, with 7 bases matching TRBD1. Trimming removed 4 bases from V and 7 bases from J; junction bases left unmatched: 16. CDR1 SQVTM and CDR2 ANQGSEA come from the germline V gene. The CDR3 covers 16 residues. CDR3 DNA: TGCAGCGTTGTGTTTTGGGTTCGTCAGGGGGAGAATGAGCAGTTCTTC. Its protein product is CSVVFWVRQGENEQFF.

V usage is TRBV15 and J usage is TRBJ2-2; D is undetermined. This CDR3 is 12 amino acids long. CDR1 LNHNV and CDR2 YYDKDF come from the germline V gene (reference sequence). Trimming cost V 1 base and J 7 bases, with 4 bases left between them. The CDR3 sequence is CATSRVNGELFF. In nucleotides, the CDR3 is TGTGCCACCAGCAGAGTCAACGGGGAGCTGTTTTTT.

J is TRBJ2-7 and V is TRBV7-9, with D unclear. Trimming stripped 0 bases from V and 6 bases from J, with 6 bases between. The CDR3 is made up of 12 amino acids. Germline V gene lookup returns CDR1 SEHNR and CDR2 FQNEAQ (reference sequence). The CDR3 nucleotides read TGTGCCAGCAGCTTAGCTCAAATCGAGCAGTACTTC. It is translated as CASSLAQIEQYF.

This clonotype occurred a few times. CDR3 region: CASSLTRLNYEQYF. The CDR3 DNA reads TGTGCCAGCAGCCTGACTAGGCTTAACTACGAGCAGTACTTC. The chain uses TRBV28 and TRBJ2-7; a weak D match, TRBD2 (6 bases). In germline, CDR1 is MDHEN, CDR2 SYDVKM. This CDR3 is built from 14 residues. With 6 bases removed from V and 3 bases from J, the gap between germline ends came to 15 bases.

The chain combines TRBV9 with TRBJ2-5; D is unclear. Per germline, CDR1 SGDLS and CDR2 YYNGEE. Trimming pared 0 bases from V and 2 bases from J, leaving 11 bases between. The CDR3 length is 15 residues. CDR3 sequence reads: CASSVVPDRQETQYF. The DNA of the CDR3 is TGTGCCAGCAGCGTAGTCCCCGATCGACAAGAGACCCAGTACTTC.

A few counts support this clonotype. The chain carries TRBV19 and TRBJ2-1; D may be TRBD1 or TRBD2 (6 bases each). V was cut by 4 bases and J by 0 bases, with 22 bases left in between. This CDR3 contains 19 residues. CDR1 is LNHDA, CDR2 SQIVND, per germline (reference sequence). The CDR3 protein is CASSNLTGLALHSYNEQFF. The CDR3 DNA sequence: TGTGCCAGTAGTAACCTGACAGGTCTAGCGCTTCACTCCTACAATGAGCAGTTCTTC. The full variable domain, rest sourced from reference TRBV19 and TRBJ2-1, is DGGITQSPKYLFRKEGQNVTLSCEQNLNHDAMYWYRQDPGQGLRLIYYSQIVNDFQKGDIAEGYSVSREKKESFPLTVTSAQKNPTAFYLCASSNLTGLALHSYNEQFFGPGTRLTVL.

This chain connects TRBV4-3 to TRBJ1-4; D not resolved. The CDR3 covers 14 residues. Deletions cut 4 bases from V and 3 bases from J, with 9 bases between. The germline gives CDR1 LGHNA, CDR2 YSLEER. CDR3 protein: CASSPGRANEKLFF. The CDR3, as DNA: TGCGCCAGCAGCCCCGGAAGGGCTAATGAAAAACTGTTTTTT.

The rearrangement uses TRBV20-1 and TRBJ1-2; the D gene is possibly TRBD1 (6 bases). The CDR3 extends over 13 amino acids. The V gene lost 6 bases and the J gene lost 5 bases, with 16 bases spanning the gap. Germline CDR1 and CDR2: DFQATT and SNEGSKA (reference sequence). The CDR3 sequence: CSAQTGTPYGYTF. The CDR3 bases are TGCAGTGCGCAAACCGGGACACCATATGGCTACACCTTC.

This chain's CDR3 is CAWGGYTF. CDR3 coding DNA: TGTGCCTGGGGTGGCTACACCTTC. J is TRBJ1-2 and V is TRBV30; no clear D. The CDR3 sequence is 8 residues long. V was clipped by 5 bases and J by 7 bases, with 2 bases between them. Germline V gene data show CDR1 as GTSNPN and CDR2 as SVGIG (reference sequence).

This clonotype was observed a handful of times. This chain uses TRBV4-3 with TRBJ2-3; weak D call: TRBD1 (6 bases). The V gene lost 6 bases and the J gene lost 6 bases, with 16 bases spanning the gap. The CDR3 is 14 residues long. Germline values: CDR1 LGHNA, CDR2 YSLEER. This chain's CDR3 is CASSTGPSSDTQYF. The CDR3 DNA sequence: TGCGCCAGCAGTACAGGGCCCTCATCGGATACGCAGTATTTT.

This clonotype was detected only a few times. V usage is TRBV7-2 and J usage is TRBJ2-7; TRBD1 or TRBD2 may be the D gene (5 bases each). Per the germline V gene, CDR1 is SGHTA and CDR2 is FQGNSA. The CDR3 is 14 amino acids. V dropped 7 bases and J dropped 2 bases, with 15 bases sitting between them. The CDR3 DNA follows: TGTGCCAGCACCCCGTGGGGCGGGCCCTACGAGCAGTACTTC. It specifies CASTPWGGPYEQYF.

On this clonotype: An end of the junction does not agree with germline; a read error may underlie this. V and J are TRBV7-2 and TRBJ2-3; D remains unclear. This CDR3 spans 16 amino acids. Germline-derived CDR1 and CDR2 are SGHTA and FQGNSA. The CDR3 bases are TGTGCCAGCAGCCCTGTAGGACCGCTTAGCACAGATACGCGGTATTTT. Its protein is CASSPVGPLSTDTRYF.

This clonotype was counted between two and nine times. The V and J genes are TRBV6-6 and TRBJ2-7; TRBD2 aligns across 9 bases. Trimming cost V 0 bases and J 5 bases; bases outside gene matches: 8. The CDR3 consists of 16 residues. CDR1 and CDR2 (germline): MNHNY, SVGAGI (reference sequence). The CDR3 loop is CASSYSSMLAGNEQYF. CDR3 nucleotide sequence: TGTGCCAGCAGTTACTCGAGTATGCTAGCGGGAAACGAGCAGTACTTC.

This chain connects TRBV5-1 to TRBJ1-4, with TRBD1 matching over 8 bases. This CDR3 has 14 residues. With V trimmed by 3 bases and J by 11 bases, 9 bases remained unmatched. Germline V lookup: CDR1 SGHRS, CDR2 YFSETQ. The chain's CDR3 is CASSSGQGIEKLFF. CDR3 DNA sequence: TGCGCCAGCAGCTCCGGACAGGGAATCGAGAAACTGTTTTTT.